Listed below are T cell receptor beta chains from one sample, sequenced in a study of cytomegalovirus exposure and HLA in healthy donors. Using immunoSEQ multiplex PCR, the repertoire was profiled, and TCRdb retains in-frame clones only, with some absent. The sample lists some 200,000 clones; around 79% were seen once. The sample comprised PBMCs. These receptor sequences come from a man between 18 and 35 years old in good health and CMV-seronegative. The CDR3 runs from the conserved cysteine through the conserved F or W. The order of the fields is CDR3 DNA, CDR3 protein, D gene, V gene, J gene. A D gene is named only where the DNA matches it firmly.

cdr3_nt: TGTGCCAGCAGCGTGCAATTAGCGACTAGCACAGATACGCAGTATTTT; cdr3_aa: CASSVQLATSTDTQYF; d_call: -; v_call: TRBV9; j_call: TRBJ2-3
cdr3_nt: TGTGCCAGCAGACTAGCGGGGGGTTCCGGCGACGAGCAGTACTTC; cdr3_aa: CASRLAGGSGDEQYF; d_call: TRBD2; v_call: TRBV2; j_call: TRBJ2-7
cdr3_nt: TGTGCCAGCAGTCCCCGGGACAGGGTATTCCACGAGCAGTACTTC; cdr3_aa: CASSPRDRVFHEQYF; d_call: TRBD1; v_call: TRBV6-5; j_call: TRBJ2-7
cdr3_nt: TGCGCCAGCAGCTTGGGCGCAGGTTATCGGGAGGAGCAGTACTTC; cdr3_aa: CASSLGAGYREEQYF; d_call: -; v_call: TRBV5-1; j_call: TRBJ2-7
cdr3_nt: TGTGCCAGCAGCTTGGGAGATTATAGCAATCAGCCCCAGCATTTT; cdr3_aa: CASSLGDYSNQPQHF; d_call: -; v_call: TRBV5-6; j_call: TRBJ1-5
cdr3_nt: TGTGCCAGCAGCATCCTGACAGGCGGCGACACCATATATTTT; cdr3_aa: CASSILTGGDTIYF; d_call: -; v_call: TRBV9; j_call: TRBJ1-3
cdr3_nt: TGTGCCAGCTCACCGGCGGGGGTGGCAGGGGCCCAGTACTTC; cdr3_aa: CASSPAGVAGAQYF; d_call: -; v_call: TRBV18; j_call: TRBJ2-5
cdr3_nt: TGTGCCAGCAGTACTTATAACTATGGCTACACCTTC; cdr3_aa: CASSTYNYGYTF; d_call: -; v_call: TRBV28; j_call: TRBJ1-2
cdr3_nt: TGTGCCAGCCGCCATAGCGGGACTCGGACTGAAGCTTTCTTT; cdr3_aa: CASRHSGTRTEAFF; d_call: -; v_call: TRBV28; j_call: TRBJ1-1
cdr3_nt: TGTGCCAGCAGCTCCAGCCGGACTACTAATGAGCAGTTCTTC; cdr3_aa: CASSSSRTTNEQFF; d_call: -; v_call: TRBV7-2; j_call: TRBJ2-1
cdr3_nt: TGTGCCAGTAGCCGGACTAGCGGGAGTTCGACTGAGCAGTTCTTC; cdr3_aa: CASSRTSGSSTEQFF; d_call: TRBD2; v_call: TRBV19; j_call: TRBJ2-1
cdr3_nt: TGTGCCAGCAGTACCACAGGGTATCAGCCCCAGCATTTT; cdr3_aa: CASSTTGYQPQHF; d_call: -; v_call: TRBV27; j_call: TRBJ1-5
cdr3_nt: TGTGCCAGCAGCTTGTGGATTTCTAGCGGGAGGTCCTACGAGCAGTACTTC; cdr3_aa: CASSLWISSGRSYEQYF; d_call: TRBD2; v_call: TRBV5-8; j_call: TRBJ2-7
cdr3_nt: TGCGCCAGCAGCCAAGATCCTAGCGGGGGGGTTACCGGGGAGCTGTTTTTT; cdr3_aa: CASSQDPSGGVTGELFF; d_call: TRBD2; v_call: TRBV4-3; j_call: TRBJ2-2
cdr3_nt: TGTGCCAGTAGTCCCATGACAGGGGCGGACTATGGCTACACCTTC; cdr3_aa: CASSPMTGADYGYTF; d_call: TRBD1; v_call: TRBV19; j_call: TRBJ1-2
cdr3_nt: TGTGCCAGCACCCGAGGACAGGGGGCCGGAGATACGCAGTATTTT; cdr3_aa: CASTRGQGAGDTQYF; d_call: TRBD1; v_call: TRBV7-9; j_call: TRBJ2-3
cdr3_nt: TGTGCCAGCAGTTCCCAGCGACCGTTGAACACTGAAGCTTTCTTT; cdr3_aa: CASSSQRPLNTEAFF; d_call: -; v_call: TRBV6-5; j_call: TRBJ1-1
cdr3_nt: TGTGCTAGCAGCCCCAGCGTAGGTTGGGAGACCCAGTACTTC; cdr3_aa: CASSPSVGWETQYF; d_call: -; v_call: TRBV7-7; j_call: TRBJ2-5
cdr3_nt: TGTGCCAGCAGCTCCCCTGCCGGGGGGGCTTCATATGAGCAGTTCTTC; cdr3_aa: CASSSPAGGASYEQFF; d_call: TRBD2; v_call: TRBV7-9; j_call: TRBJ2-1
cdr3_nt: TGTGCCAGTAGGGACAGGGGGGCAACTAATGAAAAACTGTTTTTT; cdr3_aa: CASRDRGATNEKLFF; d_call: TRBD1; v_call: TRBV19; j_call: TRBJ1-4
cdr3_nt: TGTGCCAGCAGCCAAGGCGGACACCTTACGCAGTATTTT; cdr3_aa: CASSQGGHLTQYF; d_call: -; v_call: TRBV4-2; j_call: TRBJ2-3
cdr3_nt: TGTGCCAGCGGCTTATCAGGACAGGGCTGGGAGCAGTTCTTC; cdr3_aa: CASGLSGQGWEQFF; d_call: TRBD1; v_call: TRBV5-4; j_call: TRBJ2-1
cdr3_nt: TGTGCCAGCAGTTACCGGACAGGGGGAAACCCCGGGGAGCTGTTTTTT; cdr3_aa: CASSYRTGGNPGELFF; d_call: TRBD1; v_call: TRBV6-5; j_call: TRBJ2-2
cdr3_nt: TGCGCCAGCAGCTTGGTAATAGCGGGAGTTGAAGAGACCCAGTACTTC; cdr3_aa: CASSLVIAGVEETQYF; d_call: TRBD2; v_call: TRBV5-1; j_call: TRBJ2-5
cdr3_nt: TGTGCCTGGAGCCAGGGAATCTCCTACAATGAGCAGTTCTTC; cdr3_aa: CAWSQGISYNEQFF; d_call: -; v_call: TRBV30; j_call: TRBJ2-1
cdr3_nt: TGTGCCAGCAGTGAAGAAGAGGGACTAGCGGTTCCCAATGAGCAGTTCTTC; cdr3_aa: CASSEEEGLAVPNEQFF; d_call: TRBD2; v_call: TRBV2; j_call: TRBJ2-1
cdr3_nt: TGTGCCAGCAGGGAAGGACAGGGGGGGCAGCCCCAGCATTTT; cdr3_aa: CASREGQGGQPQHF; d_call: TRBD1; v_call: TRBV6-5; j_call: TRBJ1-5
cdr3_nt: TGTGCCAGCAGGCCCTCTAACGGAAACACCATATATTTT; cdr3_aa: CASRPSNGNTIYF; d_call: -; v_call: TRBV6-1; j_call: TRBJ1-3